The source of this T cell receptor (beta chain) is a study of blood T cell repertoires in COVID-19 (TCRdb year 2020). General notes on the study: Samples covering the acute and convalescent phases of COVID-19 were provided by collaborators in the United States, Italy and Spain. The prospective study material was composed of cDNA or gDNA derived from T cells, B-cell-depleted T cells, or PBMCs. The samples were drawn from the first 160 participants of the ongoing ImmuneRACE study and from 950 to 1,500 subjects provided by 6 global collaborators. Subjects who had been exposed to COVID-19, were actively infected with it, or had recovered from it provided the deeply sampled blood TCRbeta repertoires that made up the dataset. A freely available public database, intended as a resource for researchers studying the immune response to SARS-CoV-2, is where the repertoires were released. A de-identified subject ID, COVID-19 status, age in years and sex were almost always included in the sample metadata. Where available, HLA class I and class II types were obtained from metadata supplied by the sample provider rather than from assay-based typing.

According to the germline V gene, CDR1 reads SGHDT and CDR2 reads YYEEEE. The CDR3 starts with the cysteine, ends with the phenylalanine, and has 15 residues. Of the read, only the CDR3 DNA is kept; its 45 bases are in frame from base 1. Ends trimmed: V by 0 bases, J by 3 bases; bases unmatched to a gene: 2. Each collaborating institution followed its own protocols to collect whole blood in K2EDTA tubes. Collaborator samples were shipped for TCRbeta analysis as frozen whole blood, isolated PBMCs, or DNA extracted from either sample type. Only one count was recorded for this clone. What antigen it recognizes has not been identified. Base-call qualities are not available, and no considerably larger clone is one nucleotide away. TCRbeta CDR3 regions were amplified from genomic DNA by means of the immunoSEQ Assay, a bias-controlled multiplex PCR. In the source study's methods: Within the assay, amplification of reference gene primers was used to estimate how many nucleated cells each sample contained. Sequence reads were collapsed and filtered to measure the absolute abundance of every unique TCRbeta CDR3 rearrangement. Productive Simpson clonality was computed per sample as the square root of Simpson's diversity index over productive rearrangements. As stored in TCRdb, this immuneACCESS dataset retains in-frame rearrangements with V and J assigned. A fraction of the clones does not appear; measured against another copy, unresolved V genes explain less than half of the discrepancy, and the remainder lacks a known reason. The DNA gave D and trimming, while V, J and clone size come from that table. The sample includes tens of thousands of clones, with roughly 90% observed a single time. 6.9% of the sample belongs to the ten largest clones.

The full study reports these points: Clinical and demographic metadata were provided uncurated, with the amount varying by source and participant.

What was sequenced was peripheral blood. The V gene is TRBV5-6 and the J gene is TRBJ2-5, with TRBD1 matching 10 junction bases. This TCR derives from a human donor in a cohort sampled during active COVID-19. The bases are TGTGCCAGCAGCTTGGGGGGACAGGGGAAAGAGACCCAGTACTTC. The translation is CASSLGGQGKETQYF.